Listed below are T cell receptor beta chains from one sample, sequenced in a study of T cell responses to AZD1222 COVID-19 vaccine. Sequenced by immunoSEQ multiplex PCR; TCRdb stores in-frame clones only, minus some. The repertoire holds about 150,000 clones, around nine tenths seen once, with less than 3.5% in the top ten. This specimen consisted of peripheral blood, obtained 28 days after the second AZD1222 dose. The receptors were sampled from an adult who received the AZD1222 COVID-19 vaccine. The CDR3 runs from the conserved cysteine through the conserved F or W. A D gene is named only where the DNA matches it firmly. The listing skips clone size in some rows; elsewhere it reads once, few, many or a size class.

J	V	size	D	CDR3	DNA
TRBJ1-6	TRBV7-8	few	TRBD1	CASSLGTGINNSPLHF	TGTGCCAGCAGCTTAGGGACAGGGATCAATAATTCACCCCTCCACTTT
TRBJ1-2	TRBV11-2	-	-	CASSLERSNYGYTF	TGTGCCAGCAGCTTAGAAAGGTCTAACTATGGCTACACCTTC
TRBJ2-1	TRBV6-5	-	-	CASSNRGPTTREQFF	TGTGCCAGCAGCAACCGAGGACCCACGACACGAGAGCAGTTCTTC
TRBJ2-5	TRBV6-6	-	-	CASSPIQGREETQYF	TGTGCCAGCAGCCCGATCCAGGGTAGGGAGGAGACCCAGTACTTC
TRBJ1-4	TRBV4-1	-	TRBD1	CASSQTGSTNEKLFF	TGCGCCAGCAGCCAGACAGGGTCAACTAATGAAAAACTGTTTTTT
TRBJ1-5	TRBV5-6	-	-	CASSSNRIPNQPQHF	TGTGCCAGCAGCTCAAACAGGATCCCCAATCAGCCCCAGCATTTT
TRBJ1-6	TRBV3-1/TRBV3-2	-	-	CASSHEAGGSPLHF	TGTGCCAGCAGCCATGAGGCTGGTGGTTCACCCCTCCACTTT
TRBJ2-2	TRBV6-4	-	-	CASSEQGAASTGELFF	TGTGCCAGCAGTGAACAAGGGGCCGCTAGCACCGGGGAGCTGTTTTTT
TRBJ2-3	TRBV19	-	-	CASSGRVSTDTQYF	TGTGCCAGTAGTGGCAGGGTCAGCACAGATACGCAGTATTTT
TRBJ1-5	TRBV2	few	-	CASTLGQGLNQPQHF	TGTGCCAGCACCTTAGGGCAGGGCCTTAATCAGCCCCAGCATTTT
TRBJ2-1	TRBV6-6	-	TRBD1	CASSNRDRAYNEQFF	TGTGCCAGCAGTAACCGGGACAGGGCTTACAATGAGCAGTTCTTC
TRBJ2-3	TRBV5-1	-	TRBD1	CASSLAGQGGNTQYF	TGCGCCAGCAGCTTGGCGGGACAGGGAGGAAATACGCAGTATTTT
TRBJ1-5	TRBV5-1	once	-	CASSLVTGRGPQHF	TGCGCCAGCAGCTTGGTGACAGGACGAGGTCCCCAGCATTTT
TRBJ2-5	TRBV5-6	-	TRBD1	CASSRPDRGQETQYF	TGTGCCAGCAGCCGACCGGACAGGGGACAAGAGACCCAGTACTTC
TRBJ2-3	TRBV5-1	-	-	CASSLRGAMTDTQYF	TGCGCCAGCAGCTTGCGGGGGGCCATGACAGATACGCAGTATTTT
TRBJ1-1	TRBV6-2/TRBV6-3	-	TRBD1	CASSYPGGTEAFF	TGTGCCAGCAGTTACCCAGGGGGGACTGAAGCTTTCTTT
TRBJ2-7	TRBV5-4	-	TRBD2	CASSLPSGKSYEQYF	TGTGCCAGCAGCTTACCTAGCGGGAAGTCCTACGAGCAGTACTTC
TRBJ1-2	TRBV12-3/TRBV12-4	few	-	CASSFVQEEGYTF	TGTGCCAGCAGTTTTGTACAGGAGGAGGGCTACACCTTC
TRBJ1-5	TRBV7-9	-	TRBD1	CASSLTTGNQPQHF	TGTGCCAGCAGCTTAACGACAGGGAACCAGCCCCAGCATTTT
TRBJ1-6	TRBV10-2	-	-	CASSEGRYNSPLHF	TGCGCCAGCAGTGAGGGGCGTTATAATTCACCCCTCCACTTT
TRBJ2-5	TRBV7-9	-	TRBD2	CASSLGSGASETQYF	TGTGCCAGCAGCTTGGGTAGCGGGGCTAGCGAGACCCAGTACTTC
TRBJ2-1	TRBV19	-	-	CASSATRTHYNEQFF	TGTGCCAGTAGCGCCACTAGGACCCACTACAATGAGCAGTTCTTC